This T cell receptor (beta chain) came from a study of T cell repertoires in cytomegalovirus infection. General observations from the study: HLA-C-restricted CMV clonotypes gave the most frequent clonotype in two of eight donors.

This CDR3 spans 16 amino acids. Germline CDR1 and CDR2: MDHEN and SYDVKM. The V end lost 8 bases, the J end lost 5 bases, and 23 bases lay between the germline ends. TCRdb fed the reads into MiXCR, producing one record per CDR3 protein. The table has 200,000 to 300,000 distinct CDR3 sequences, around an eighth seen once. Ten or more counts support this clonotype. No antigen is known for it. This chain connects TRBV28 to TRBJ2-3; D may be TRBD2 (6 bases). The clonotype originates from a human donor in good health (CMV status not recorded). Some clones in this sample may be carry-over from other donors' samples. The specimen was PBMCs. The chain's CDR3 is CASGGTGFQAVDTQYF. The CDR3 nucleotides are TGTGCCAGCGGGGGGACGGGATTCCAAGCAGTAGATACGCAGTATTTT.